The 20 T cell receptor beta chains presented below share a single source sample, sequenced in a study of identical twins. TCRdb reprocessed the 5' RACE reads via MiXCR and lists one record per CDR3 protein. The sample shows about 100,000 distinct CDR3 sequences, roughly 6% of them seen only once. Input material: memory T cells sorted from blood. The receptors originated from a woman aged 45-60 years in good health.

This clonotype was seen ten or more times. The chain uses TRBV10-3 and TRBJ2-5; a weak D match, TRBD2 (5 bases). V shed 8 bases and J shed 3 bases, with 7 bases lying between them. Germline-derived CDR1 and CDR2 are ENHRY and SYGVKD. The CDR3 totals 11 residues. The CDR3 reads CAIGGKETQYF. The CDR3 nucleotides read TGTGCCATCGGAGGAAAAGAGACCCAGTACTTC.

In its sample, this clonotype was seen a few times. The chain couples TRBV7-9 to TRBJ2-3; 8 nucleotides match TRBD2. Germline-derived CDR1 and CDR2 are SEHNR and FQNEAQ (reference sequence). With V trimmed by 5 bases and J by 2 bases, 15 bases remained unmatched. The CDR3 is 18 residues long. CDR3 protein: CASSPGGFSGTNTDTQYF. DNA of the CDR3: TGTGCCAGCAGCCCCGGGGGTTTTAGCGGGACTAACACAGATACGCAGTATTTT.

This clonotype came up many times. This chain joins TRBV24-1 and TRBJ2-1, with 7 bases fitting TRBD1. The germline gives CDR1 KGHDR, CDR2 SFDVKD. V was clipped by 4 bases and J by 9 bases; unmatched bases: 8. The CDR3 contains 14 residues. The DNA for the CDR3 is TGTGCCACCAGTGACCCTAGGGGGCTTGTTGAGCAGTTCTTC. It translates to CATSDPRGLVEQFF.

The chain couples TRBV7-9 to TRBJ2-2; D perhaps matches TRBD2 (5 bases). Germline CDR1 is SEHNR and CDR2 is FQNEAQ (reference sequence). Trimming stripped 3 bases from V and 7 bases from J, with 9 bases between. This CDR3 is 13 amino acids long. CDR3: CASSLVAGGELFF. The DNA of the CDR3 is TGTGCCAGCAGCTTGGTTGCGGGCGGGGAGCTGTTTTTT.

This clonotype was seen at least ten times. This chain joins TRBV9 and TRBJ1-5; a weak D match, TRBD1 (6 bases). The germline gives CDR1 SGDLS, CDR2 YYNGEE. V was cut by 0 bases and J by 3 bases, with 7 bases left in between. The CDR3 has 14 residues. The CDR3 DNA is TGTGCCAGCAGCGTAGCAGGGGACAATCAGCCCCAGCATTTT. Protein: CASSVAGDNQPQHF.

This clonotype was recorded many times. The CDR3 protein is CASSRPGQGARGYTF. In DNA, the CDR3 is TGTGCCAGCAGCCGTCCGGGACAGGGGGCGCGGGGCTACACCTTC. The rearrangement joins TRBV2 to TRBJ1-2, with 12 positions matching TRBD1. The CDR3 spans 15 residues. The V gene end was trimmed by 6 bases and the J gene end by 8 bases; junction bases not matched to a gene: 10. Germline CDR1 is SNHLY and CDR2 is FYNNEI.

This clonotype was detected ten times or more. This rearrangement joins TRBV12-3 or TRBV12-4 to TRBJ1-6, with D unresolved. The CDR3 loop spans 15 amino acids. With 3 bases removed from V and 0 bases from J, the gap between germline ends came to 6 bases. The CDR3 spells CASSLGSSYNSPLHF. CDR3 sequence (DNA): TGTGCCAGCAGTTTGGGAAGCTCCTATAATTCACCCCTCCACTTT.

This clonotype was recorded only once. V gene TRBV12-3 or TRBV12-4 combines with J gene TRBJ2-2; TRBD2 matches 12 bases. V lost 5 bases, J lost 5 bases, and 3 bases stayed unmatched. This CDR3 contains 15 residues. This chain's CDR3 is CASSGGTSGTGELFF. In DNA, the CDR3 is TGTGCCAGCAGTGGAGGGACTAGCGGGACCGGGGAGCTGTTTTTT.

This clonotype was observed a handful of times. The chain joins TRBV27 to TRBJ2-7; 7 positions agree with TRBD1. Per the germline V gene, CDR1 is MNHEY and CDR2 is SMNVEV (reference sequence). The CDR3 sequence is 14 residues long. V gave up 3 bases and J gave up 4 bases; unmatched junction bases: 6. The CDR3 spells CASSLYRGHYEQYV. For the CDR3, the DNA is TGTGCCAGCAGTTTGTACAGGGGCCATTACGAGCAGTACGTC.

The table lists this clonotype with a few counts. The chain couples TRBV18 to TRBJ1-2; D ambiguous. The germline V and J ends were trimmed by 0 bases and 6 bases, with 8 bases remaining between them. Per the germline V gene, CDR1 is KGHSH and CDR2 is LQKENI. The CDR3 extends over 13 amino acids. CDR3 amino acids: CASSPPYRHGYTF. The CDR3 DNA follows: TGTGCCAGCTCACCACCTTATCGGCATGGCTACACCTTC.

The rearrangement uses TRBV5-1 and TRBJ2-1, with TRBD1 matching over 8 bases. The germline V gene has CDR1 SGHRS and CDR2 YFSETQ. The CDR3 covers 16 residues. Losses at the gene ends were 4 bases for V and 7 bases for J; bases not matched to a gene: 13. In DNA, the CDR3 is TGCGCCAGCAGCGACTCCGGGGACAGGTTTATGAATGAGCAGTTCTTC. Amino acid sequence: CASSDSGDRFMNEQFF.

The rearrangement links TRBV2 to TRBJ2-5; D gene ambiguous. Looked up from germline, CDR1 is SNHLY and CDR2 is FYNNEI. The CDR3 length is 11 residues. V lost 8 bases and J 2 bases, leaving 6 bases between the germline ends. The CDR3 nucleotides are TGTGCCAGCGTGGGGCAAGAGACCCAGTACTTC. The encoded protein is CASVGQETQYF.

Many counts were recorded for this clonotype. This sequence joins TRBV4-1 and TRBJ2-2; perhaps TRBD2 as D (6 bases). In germline, CDR1 is MGHRA, CDR2 YSYEKL. This CDR3 is 20 amino acids long. With 0 bases removed from V and 4 bases from J, the gap between germline ends came to 24 bases. CDR3 DNA sequence: TGCGCCAGCAGCCAAGAGCGTGGGACTCGCGGACGGGGTAGCACCGGGGAGCTGTTTTTT. Protein sequence: CASSQERGTRGRGSTGELFF.

This clonotype has at least ten counts. V gene TRBV18 combines with J gene TRBJ2-1; 13 bases are a match to TRBD2. CDR1 and CDR2 from the germline V gene are KGHSH and LQKENI. The CDR3 covers 15 residues. Unmatched junction bases numbered 7, after V lost 5 bases and J lost 9 bases. CDR3: CASSATSGRAGEQFF. The CDR3 coding sequence is TGTGCCAGCTCAGCCACTAGCGGGAGGGCCGGTGAGCAGTTCTTC.

The sample holds many counts of this clonotype. The V and J genes are TRBV12-3 or TRBV12-4 and TRBJ1-1; 7 nucleotides align to TRBD1. Losses at the gene ends were 4 bases for V and 0 bases for J; bases not matched to a gene: 2. The CDR3 is 14 amino acids. The CDR3 DNA sequence: TGTGCCAGCAGTTCGACAGGGCTGAACACTGAAGCTTTCTTT. Protein sequence: CASSSTGLNTEAFF.

The CDR3 coding sequence is TGCGCCAGCAGCTTCATAGCACCCGGGGAGCTGTTTTTT. It codes for CASSFIAPGELFF. The V and J genes are TRBV5-1 and TRBJ2-2; no reliable D call. Germline V gene sequence: CDR1 SGHRS, CDR2 YFSETQ. CDR3 length: 13 residues. The V and J ends lost 2 bases and 6 bases respectively, with 8 bases between them.

In this sample, this clonotype turned up many times. The V gene is TRBV9, the J gene TRBJ2-2; no reliable D call. The CDR3 totals 15 residues. CDR1 is SGDLS, CDR2 YYNGEE, per germline. Trimming removed 3 bases from V and 1 base from J, with 10 bases in between. The CDR3 bases are TGTGCCAGCAGCGCACGACTGTTGAACACCGGGGAGCTGTTTTTT. Amino acids: CASSARLLNTGELFF.

A note on this clonotype: A much larger clone lies one base from this, so it may be a read error. This rearrangement joins TRBV4-1 to TRBJ2-7; D is uncertain. The germline gives CDR1 MGHRA, CDR2 YSYEKL. The CDR3 covers 13 residues. The CDR3 sequence is CASSQDDFDDQYF. In DNA form, the CDR3 reads TGCGCCAGCAGCCAAGATGACTTTGACGACCAGTACTTC.

The V and J genes are TRBV7-2 and TRBJ2-5, with TRBD1 matching over 8 bases. Germline loops: CDR1 SGHTA, CDR2 FQGNSA. The V and J ends lost 6 bases and 1 base, in that order; junction bases with no gene match: 7. CDR3 length: 15 residues. In nucleotides, the CDR3 is TGTGCCAGCAGACGTGACAGGGGCGTCCAAGAGACCCAGTACTTC. This sequence encodes CASRRDRGVQETQYF.

This clonotype has just a few counts. This chain links TRBV24-1 with TRBJ1-5, with 7 bases that match TRBD1. The CDR3 runs to 15 residues. From germline, CDR1 is KGHDR and CDR2 SFDVKD. J was trimmed by 7 bases and V by 4 bases; bases with no gene match: 9. The chain's CDR3 is CATSDLLTGRQPQHF. CDR3 in DNA: TGTGCCACCAGTGACCTCCTGACAGGGCGGCAGCCCCAGCATTTT.